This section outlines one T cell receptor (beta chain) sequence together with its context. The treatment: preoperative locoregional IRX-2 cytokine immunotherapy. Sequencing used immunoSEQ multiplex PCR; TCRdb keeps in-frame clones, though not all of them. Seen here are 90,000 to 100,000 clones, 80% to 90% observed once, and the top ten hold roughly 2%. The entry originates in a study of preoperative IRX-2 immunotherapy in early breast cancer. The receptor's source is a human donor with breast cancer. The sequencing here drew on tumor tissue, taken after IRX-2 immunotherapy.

The CDR3 loop is CASSSGAGRAFF. The CDR3 nucleotides read TGTGCCAGCAGTTCCGGGGCTGGCAGGGCTTTCTTT. The chain joins TRBV6-8 to TRBJ1-1; a weak D match, TRBD1 (5 bases). Germline loops: CDR1 MNHGY, CDR2 SAAAGT. Trimming pared 4 bases from V and 11 bases from J, leaving 14 bases between. CDR3 length equals 12 residues.